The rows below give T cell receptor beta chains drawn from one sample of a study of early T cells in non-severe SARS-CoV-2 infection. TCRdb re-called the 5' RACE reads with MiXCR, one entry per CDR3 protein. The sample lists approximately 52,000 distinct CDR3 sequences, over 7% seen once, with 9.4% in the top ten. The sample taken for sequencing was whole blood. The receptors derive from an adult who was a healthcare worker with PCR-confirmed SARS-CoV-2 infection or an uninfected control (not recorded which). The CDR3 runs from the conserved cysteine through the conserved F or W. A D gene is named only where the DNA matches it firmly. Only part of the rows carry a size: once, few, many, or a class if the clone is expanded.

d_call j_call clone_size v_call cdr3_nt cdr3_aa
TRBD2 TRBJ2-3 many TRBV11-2 TGTGCCAGCAGCTTAGGGGGGACTAGCCATAGTACGCAGTATTTT CASSLGGTSHSTQYF
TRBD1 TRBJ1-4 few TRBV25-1 TGTGCCAGCTTGGGGGACAGGGGATATGAAAAACTGTTTTTT CASLGDRGYEKLFF
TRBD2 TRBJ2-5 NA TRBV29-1 TGCAGCGTTGAAAGCGGGATGGGTGAGACCCAGTACTTC CSVESGMGETQYF
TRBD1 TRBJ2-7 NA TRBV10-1 TGCGCCAGCAGTACCCCAGACAGGGGCTACGAGCAGTACTTC CASSTPDRGYEQYF
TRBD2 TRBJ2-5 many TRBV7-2 TGTGCCAGCAGCCAGGGACTAGCGGGAGAGACCCAGTACTTC CASSQGLAGETQYF
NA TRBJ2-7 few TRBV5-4 TGTGCCAGCAGCCAGAGAGGCTACGAGCAGTACTTC CASSQRGYEQYF
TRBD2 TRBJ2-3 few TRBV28 TGTGCCAGCAGTTCACCGGGACTAGCGGGGGGGCAGGCGTCCGGAGATACGCAGTATTTT CASSSPGLAGGQASGDTQYF
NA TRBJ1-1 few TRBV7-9 TGTGCCAGCAGCTTGGGATTCACTGAAGTTTTCTTT CASSLGFTEVFF
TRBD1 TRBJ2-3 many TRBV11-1 TGTGCCAGCAGCTCACTCGGACAGGAACCAATCACAGATACGCAGTATTTT CASSSLGQEPITDTQYF
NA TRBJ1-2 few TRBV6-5 TGTGCCAGCGGCTTCACTGGGGGCTACACCTTC CASGFTGGYTF
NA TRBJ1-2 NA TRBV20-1 TGCAGTGCTAGAGATCCCCAGGGCTATGGCTACACCTTC CSARDPQGYGYTF
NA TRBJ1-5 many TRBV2 TGTGCCAGCAGCGGGCACACCCGAGAACCCCAGCATTTT CASSGHTREPQHF
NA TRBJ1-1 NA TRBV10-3 TGTGCCATCAGTGCGGCGACAACTGAAGCTTTCTTT CAISAATTEAFF
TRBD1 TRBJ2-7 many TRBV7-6 TGTGCCAGCAGCTCAGTACGGGACAGGGGCTACGAGCAGTACTTC CASSSVRDRGYEQYF
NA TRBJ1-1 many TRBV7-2 TGTGCCAGCAGCTTAGTTCCCAGTCTGAACACTGAAGCTTTCTTT CASSLVPSLNTEAFF
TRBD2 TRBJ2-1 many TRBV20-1 TGCAGTGCTAGAGACTTACTAGCGGGACCAGAAAGCTCCTACAATGAGCAGTTCTTC CSARDLLAGPESSYNEQFF
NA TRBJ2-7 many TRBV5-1 TGCGCCAGCAGCATCACCAACATGTACGAGCAGTACTTC CASSITNMYEQYF
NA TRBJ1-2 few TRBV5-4 TGTGCCAGCAGCTTGGATGGTCACCCGGGCTACACCTTC CASSLDGHPGYTF
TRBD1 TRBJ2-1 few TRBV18 TGTGCCAGCTCACCCCCCTACCCGGGACAGGGAAGGTGGGCCCGCAACAATGAGCAGTTCTTC CASSPPYPGQGRWARNNEQFF
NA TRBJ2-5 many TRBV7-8 TGTGCCAGCAGCATAAGGACTGCAGAGACCCAGTACTTC CASSIRTAETQYF
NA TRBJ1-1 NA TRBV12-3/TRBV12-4 TGTGCCAGCAGTTTAACCCGGGGTTCCAACACTGAAGCTTTCTTT CASSLTRGSNTEAFF
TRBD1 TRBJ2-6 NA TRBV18 TGTGCCAGCTCACCACGTAATCCGGGGACAGGCCAAAACGTCCTGACTTTC CASSPRNPGTGQNVLTF
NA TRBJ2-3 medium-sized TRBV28 TGTGCCAGCAGTTTACCGACAGATACGCAGTATTTT CASSLPTDTQYF